These 9 T cell receptor beta chains share one sample of origin, sequenced in a study of blood T cell repertoires in COVID-19. Generated by immunoSEQ multiplex PCR, the TCRdb table keeps only in-frame clones and is missing some. This sample yields more than 95,000 clones, of which roughly 72% are seen a single time; 4.5% to 6% belongs to the top ten. Sequencing used peripheral blood. The source is an elderly man with COVID-19, enrolled during active disease.

The CDR3 region is CASSLTPGEQFF. CDR3 DNA sequence: TGTGCCAGCAGCCTGACCCCCGGGGAGCAGTTCTTC. The gene calls are TRBV5-6 and TRBJ2-1; D call uncertain. Germline values: CDR1 SGHDT, CDR2 YYEEEE. This CDR3 region has 12 residues. Trimming took 4 bases from V and 10 from J, leaving 12 bases between them. The entire variable domain, with the rest obtained from reference TRBV5-6 and TRBJ2-1, is as follows: DAGVTQSPTHLIKTRGQQVTLRCSPKSGHDTVSWYQQALGQGPQFIFQYYEEEERQRGNFPDRFSGHQFPNYSSELNVNALLLGDSALYLCASSLTPGEQFFGPGTRLTVL.

This chain connects TRBV27 to TRBJ2-3; tentative D call: TRBD2 (6 bases). The CDR3 runs 13 residues. Trimming pared 2 bases from V and 10 bases from J, leaving 13 bases between. Germline-derived CDR1 and CDR2 are MNHEY and SMNVEV (reference sequence). This CDR3 is CASSLHRGGAQYF. The CDR3 nucleotides read TGTGCCAGCAGTTTACATCGCGGAGGGGCGCAGTATTTT.

The V and J genes are TRBV9 and TRBJ2-7; 7 bases agree with TRBD1. This CDR3 is 18 amino acids long. The V gene's germline CDR1 is SGDLS and CDR2 YYNGEE. With V trimmed by 3 bases and J by 2 bases, 17 bases remained unmatched. In DNA, the CDR3 is TGTGCCAGCAGCGCGGCCCTCAGGGGGAAAGTGGTTCCCTACGAGCAGTACTTC. This sequence encodes CASSAALRGKVVPYEQYF. Drawing the rest from reference TRBV9 and TRBJ2-7, the complete variable domain is DSGVTQTPKHLITATGQRVTLRCSPRSGDLSVYWYQQSLDQGLQFLIQYYNGEERAKGNILERFSAQQFPDLHSELNLSSLELGDSALYFCASSAALRGKVVPYEQYFGPGTRLTVT.

In its sample, this clone was seen a few times. V is TRBV28 and J is TRBJ1-1; D gene ambiguous. The CDR3 loop spans 13 amino acids. In germline, CDR1 is MDHEN, CDR2 SYDVKM. Trimming took 5 bases from V and 2 from J, leaving 9 bases between them. CDR3 DNA sequence: TGTGCCAGCAGTCCGACACCAAACACTGAAGCTTTCTTT. Translating gives CASSPTPNTEAFF.

This clone was seen a few times. This chain uses TRBV7-9 with TRBJ1-1; tentative D call: TRBD1 (5 bases). This CDR3 has 15 residues. CDR1 is SEHNR and CDR2 is FQNEAQ in the germline V gene (reference sequence). V gave up 3 bases and J gave up 1 base, with 12 bases separating them. CDR3 region: CASSFSGMRNTEAFF. The CDR3 DNA is TGTGCCAGCAGCTTTTCAGGGATGAGGAACACTGAAGCTTTCTTT. Filled out from reference TRBV7-9 and TRBJ1-1, the complete variable domain reads DTGVSQNPRHKITKRGQNVTFRCDPISEHNRLYWYRQTLGQGPEFLTYFQNEAQLEKSRLLSDRFSAERPKGSFSTLEIQRTEQGDSAMYLCASSFSGMRNTEAFFGQGTRLTVV.

The chain recombines TRBV2 with TRBJ2-1; D remains unclear. V lost 7 bases to trimming and J lost 0 bases, with 7 bases between them. Germline CDR1 SNHLY, CDR2 FYNNEI. There are 13 residues in the CDR3. The CDR3 reads CASKLNSYNEQFF. As DNA, the CDR3 is TGTGCCAGCAAACTGAACTCCTACAATGAGCAGTTCTTC.

The chain is built from TRBV21-1 and TRBJ1-2; TRBD1, the D gene given by the table, was not confirmed from the DNA. TRBV21-1 is assigned pseudogene status. The CDR3 is 17 residues long. The CDR3 region is CASSKVPLTGRNYGYTF. In DNA form, the CDR3 reads TGTGCCAGCAGCAAAGTTCCCCTGACAGGGAGGAACTATGGCTACACCTTC.

This clone showed up just a few times. The CDR3 coding sequence is TGTGCCAGCAGCTCAGGACAGGGGTATAATTCACCCCTCCACTTT. It specifies CASSSGQGYNSPLHF. The chain is built from TRBV11-2 and TRBJ1-6; TRBD1 matches at 9 bases. There are 15 residues in the CDR3. CDR1 is SGHAT, CDR2 FQNNGV, per germline. With 4 bases clipped from V and 4 bases from J, the junction kept 2 bases outside the gene matches.

This clone occurred many times. The chain employs TRBV11-3 and TRBJ2-5, with 10 bases fitting TRBD2. This CDR3 spans 15 amino acids. The V and J ends lost 1 base and 5 bases, in that order; junction bases with no gene match: 4. From germline, CDR1 is SGHNT and CDR2 YENEEA. DNA of the CDR3: TGTGCCAGCAGCTTAGCGGCTAGCGGGGGCGAGACCCAGTACTTC. It yields the protein CASSLAASGGETQYF.